A selection of T cell receptor beta chains follows, all from one sample in a study of T cell changes during pregnancy in multiple sclerosis. Some clones are missing from TCRdb's copy, which holds only in-frame ones; the method was immunoSEQ multiplex PCR. The sample shows over 80,000 clones, about nine tenths of them seen only once. The source material was peripheral blood, sampled in the second trimester of pregnancy. Receptors were obtained from a female donor in good health, enrolled as a control in a pregnancy study. Both conserved end residues are part of each CDR3. Fields, in order: clone size, J gene, V gene, D gene, CDR3 protein, CDR3 DNA. The D gene is left open where the match is weak. Rows give clone size only sometimes, using once, few, many, or a class for an expanded clone.

>-|TRBJ2-7|TRBV27|-
CASSLTELGDEQYF
TGTGCCAGCAGTTTAACGGAGCTCGGGGACGAGCAGTACTTC
>-|TRBJ1-2|TRBV6-5|-
CASRPPGGYGYTF
TGTGCCAGCAGGCCGCCCGGAGGGTATGGCTACACCTTC
>-|TRBJ2-7|TRBV27|TRBD2
CASNQGPGLDSYEQYF
TGTGCCAGCAACCAAGGCCCGGGACTAGACTCCTACGAGCAGTACTTC
>-|TRBJ1-2|TRBV30|-
CAWSALGNYGYTF
TGTGCCTGGAGTGCACTAGGGAACTATGGCTACACCTTC
>-|TRBJ2-3|TRBV4-3|TRBD2
CASSQGLAGGTQYF
TGCGCCAGCAGCCAAGGACTAGCGGGAGGTACGCAGTATTTT
>-|TRBJ2-5|TRBV6-1|TRBD2
CASSEASGGGETQYF
TGTGCCAGCAGTGAGGCCAGCGGGGGAGGGGAGACCCAGTACTTC
>-|TRBJ1-6|TRBV7-9|-
CATGPNRVDNSPLHF
TGTGCAACCGGCCCGAACAGGGTGGATAATTCACCCCTCCACTTT
>-|TRBJ2-1|TRBV4-1|TRBD2
CASSQDVGLAGYREQFF
TGCGCCAGCAGCCAAGATGTGGGACTAGCGGGATACCGGGAGCAGTTCTTC
>-|TRBJ2-3|TRBV19|TRBD1
CASTSAGQGTDTQYF
TGTGCCAGTACCTCGGCGGGACAGGGGACAGATACGCAGTATTTT
>-|TRBJ1-1|TRBV5-1|-
CASSREGRENTEAFF
TGCGCCAGCAGCCGGGAGGGCAGGGAGAACACTGAAGCTTTCTTT
>-|TRBJ1-3|TRBV30|TRBD1
CAWIDRTGKPFSGNTIYF
TGTGCCTGGATAGATAGGACAGGGAAACCTTTCTCTGGAAACACCATATATTTT
>-|TRBJ2-5|TRBV28|TRBD1
CASSLDRGSQYF
TGTGCCAGCAGTCTGGACAGGGGTTCACAGTACTTC
>once|TRBJ2-1|TRBV29-1|-
CSGIDRSSYNEQFF
TGCAGCGGCATCGACAGAAGCTCCTACAATGAGCAGTTCTTC
>once|TRBJ2-3|TRBV19|-
CASSNSGYTDTQYF
TGTGCCAGTAGTAATAGCGGTTACACAGATACGCAGTATTTT
>-|TRBJ2-3|TRBV7-6|TRBD2
CASSLPGGTTDTQYF
TGTGCCAGCAGCTTACCGGGAGGGACCACAGATACGCAGTATTTT
>once|TRBJ1-1|TRBV6-5|TRBD1
CASRRDRAGEAFF
TGTGCCAGCAGACGCGACAGGGCCGGGGAAGCTTTCTTT
>-|TRBJ1-1|TRBV6-5|TRBD1
CASSVGQGKFEAFF
TGTGCCAGCAGTGTCGGACAGGGGAAATTTGAAGCTTTCTTT
>-|TRBJ1-4|TRBV28|TRBD1
CATGTGQGSEKLFF
TGTGCCACCGGAACGGGACAGGGAAGTGAAAAACTGTTTTTT
>once|TRBJ1-1|TRBV13|-
CASSSGVMNTEAFF
TGTGCCAGCAGTTCGGGAGTCATGAACACTGAAGCTTTCTTT
>-|TRBJ2-7|TRBV5-1|TRBD2
CASSPLAGNSYEQYF
TGCGCCAGCAGCCCCCTAGCGGGGAATTCCTACGAGCAGTACTTC
>-|TRBJ1-6|TRBV6-5|-
CASHAGLNNSPLHF
TGTGCCAGCCATGCGGGGCTTAATAATTCACCCCTCCACTTT
>-|TRBJ2-7|TRBV18|-
CASSSSGQLYEQYF
TGTGCCAGCTCATCGTCCGGACAGCTTTACGAGCAGTACTTC
>-|TRBJ2-2|TRBV7-2|TRBD2
CASSLAPSGRSTGELFF
TGTGCCAGCAGCTTAGCGCCTAGCGGGAGATCAACCGGGGAGCTGTTTTTT
>-|TRBJ2-5|TRBV27|TRBD1
CASSFTSGTARETQYF
TGTGCCAGCAGTTTCACATCCGGGACAGCACGGGAGACCCAGTACTTC
>-|TRBJ2-5|TRBV5-1|TRBD2
CASRDTGGSETQYF
TGCGCCAGCAGGGATACGGGGGGGTCAGAGACCCAGTACTTC
>-|TRBJ1-2|TRBV2|-
CASDFSGAMNYGYTF
TGTGCCAGCGATTTTTCAGGGGCTATGAACTATGGCTACACCTTC
>-|TRBJ2-7|TRBV28|-
CASSSLPSYEQYF
TGTGCCAGCAGTTCCCTCCCCTCCTACGAGCAGTACTTC
>-|TRBJ1-6|TRBV14|-
CASSQAGTGNSPLHF
TGTGCCAGCAGCCAAGCAGGCACAGGCAATTCACCCCTCCACTTT
>-|TRBJ1-1|TRBV29-1|TRBD1
CSVGTGGNSEAFF
TGCAGCGTCGGGACAGGGGGCAACTCTGAAGCTTTCTTT
>-|TRBJ2-4|TRBV5-1|-
CASREGTSLANIQYF
TGCGCCAGCAGGGAAGGGACAAGCTTGGCAAACATTCAGTACTTC
>-|TRBJ2-7|TRBV6-5|TRBD1
CASRPSRTGGEQYF
TGTGCCAGCAGACCTTCTCGGACAGGGGGCGAGCAGTACTTC
>-|TRBJ2-3|TRBV19|-
CASSEEIRVAQYF
TGTGCCAGTAGTGAAGAAATCAGGGTCGCGCAGTATTTT
>-|TRBJ1-1|TRBV19|-
CASSNDRSGTEAFF
TGTGCCAGTAGTAACGACAGGAGCGGCACTGAAGCTTTCTTT
>-|TRBJ2-1|TRBV20-1|TRBD2
CSASTSGNQFF
TGCAGTGCTAGTACTAGCGGGAACCAGTTCTTC
>few|TRBJ1-4|TRBV6-1|-
CASSELVGGNLNEKLFF
TGTGCCAGCAGTGAACTTGTGGGAGGGAACCTTAATGAAAAACTGTTTTTT
>-|TRBJ1-1|TRBV5-1|TRBD1
CASSLRQGLTEAFF
TGCGCCAGCAGCTTGCGACAGGGACTCACTGAAGCTTTCTTT
>once|TRBJ1-5|TRBV7-2|TRBD1
CASSPGGQPQHF
TGTGCCAGCAGCCCAGGGGGTCAGCCCCAGCATTTT
>-|TRBJ2-1|TRBV5-1|TRBD2
CASSPRTSGRAISNEQFF
TGCGCCAGCAGCCCCAGGACTAGCGGGAGGGCCATATCCAATGAGCAGTTCTTC